The clone carrying this T cell receptor (beta chain) was seen a few times. Antigen unknown. RNA transcripts provided the source from which TCR beta CDR3 regions were amplified. HTBI primers drove first-round RT-PCR of the TCR CDR3. TCRdb passed the multiplex PCR reads through MiXCR, listing each CDR3 protein once. The data show about 600,000 distinct CDR3 sequences, about a sixth seen once. The CDR3 totals 14 residues. In germline, CDR1 is ENHRY, CDR2 SYGVKD. V was clipped by 4 bases and J by 8 bases, with 15 bases between them. The data originate from a study of T cells in Graves' hyperthyroidism and ophthalmopathy. Findings of the study overall: Stable hyperthyroidism was separated from ophthalmopathy by a model based on 13 V-J features. Ophthalmopathy was predicted by the model a median of around 5.9 months ahead of onset.

The source is a woman aged 35 to 49 with Graves' ophthalmopathy. Sequencing input: blood. This chain links TRBV10-3 with TRBJ2-1, with D tentatively TRBD1 or TRBD2 (6 bases each). CDR3 in DNA: TGTGCCATCAGTGCGGGGGCTGGGTCCGATGAGCAGTTCTTC. Its translation is CAISAGAGSDEQFF.